A single sample gave rise to the 17 T cell receptor beta chains below, sequenced in a study of vaccination effects on CD4 cells after COVID-19. Clones were sequenced by immunoSEQ multiplex PCR, and TCRdb holds only the in-frame ones, with some missing. The data show 30,000 or so clones, with about 71% seen just once and around 3.8% held by the top ten. Antigens for these TCRs are unknown. Following 10 days of culture, CD4+ T cells were isolated. The sequencing here drew on CD4+ T cells from PBMCs cultured without peptide, taken before COVID-19 vaccination. The origin of the receptors is a human donor who received a COVID-19 vaccine.

This clone was observed a few times. The genes are TRBV5-1 and TRBJ1-6, with TRBD1 as a possible D gene (5 bases). This CDR3 has 14 residues. The germline gives CDR1 SGHRS, CDR2 YFSETQ. The V gene lost 5 bases and the J gene lost 6 bases, with 12 bases spanning the gap. CDR3 sequence: CASSRDFGNSPLHF. The CDR3 DNA is TGCGCCAGCAGTAGGGACTTCGGTAATTCACCCCTCCACTTT.

V is TRBV19 and J is TRBJ1-6; TRBD1 matches 7 bases. The V gene end was trimmed by 3 bases and the J gene end by 14 bases; junction bases not matched to a gene: 10. Germline V CDR1 and CDR2: LNHDA, SQIVND (reference sequence). CDR3 length equals 14 residues. CDR3 DNA sequence: TGTGCCAGTAGTATCGGTCAGGGGGGGTACGCCCTCCACTTT. This translates into CASSIGQGGYALHF. The entire variable domain, with the rest obtained from reference TRBV19 and TRBJ1-6, is as follows: DGGITQSPKYLFRKEGQNVTLSCEQNLNHDAMYWYRQDPGQGLRLIYYSQIVNDFQKGDIAEGYSVSREKKESFPLTVTSAQKNPTAFYLCASSIGQGGYALHFGNGTRLTVT.

V usage is TRBV19 and J usage is TRBJ1-1; TRBD1 might be the D (6 bases). The V gene's germline CDR1 is LNHDA and CDR2 SQIVND (reference sequence). Between the trimmed V and J ends, which lost 5 bases and 1 base, there was a span of 14 bases. The CDR3 runs 15 residues. CDR3 in amino acids: CASSAPGTPNTEAFF. CDR3 DNA: TGTGCCAGTAGTGCACCAGGGACACCGAACACTGAAGCTTTCTTT.

This clone has more than one count but fewer than ten. The V call is TRBV10-3, the J call TRBJ2-7; tentatively, D is TRBD1 or TRBD2 (5 bases each). The CDR3 has 15 amino acids. The V end lost 2 bases, the J end lost 2 bases, and 13 bases lay between the germline ends. Germline CDR1 is ENHRY and CDR2 is SYGVKD. CDR3 loop: CAISEGLRGAYEQYF. Written as DNA, the CDR3 is TGTGCCATCAGTGAGGGTTTGAGGGGCGCCTACGAGCAGTACTTC.

The V call is TRBV11-2, the J call TRBJ2-1; 9 bases are a match to TRBD2. There are 15 residues in the CDR3. From germline, CDR1 is SGHAT and CDR2 FQNNGV. Trimming took 3 bases from V and 5 from J; bases not matched to a gene: 5. CDR3: CASSFGTSHNNEQFF. The CDR3 coding sequence is TGTGCCAGCAGCTTCGGGACTAGCCATAACAATGAGCAGTTCTTC.

The rearrangement uses TRBV1 and TRBJ2-7; the tabulated D call, TRBD1, remains unverified against the DNA. TRBV1 is recorded as a pseudogene. There are 19 residues in the CDR3. The CDR3 region has the DNA TGCACCAGCAGCCCGCCGTGGACAGGGGAAGTGTTGGGCTCCTACGAGCAGTACTTC. Translating it yields CTSSPPWTGEVLGSYEQYF.

The V gene is TRBV4-2, the J gene TRBJ2-7; tentatively, D is TRBD2 (7 bases). This CDR3 contains 17 residues. CDR1 and CDR2 (germline): LGHNA, YNFKEQ. V was trimmed by 1 base and J by 4 bases, leaving 20 bases between them. The CDR3 DNA is TGTGCCAGCAGCCAAGCGTGGGTTAGGGGGAGGGGGTACGAGCAGTACTTC. This gives the protein CASSQAWVRGRGYEQYF.

This clone was observed once. The rearrangement links TRBV6-6 to TRBJ1-1; D is possibly TRBD1 (5 bases). The germline V and J ends were trimmed by 2 bases and 10 bases, with 11 bases remaining between them. The CDR3 is 12 residues long. Looked up from germline, CDR1 is MNHNY and CDR2 is SVGAGI (reference sequence). CDR3 amino acids: CASSYGAQGAFF. The CDR3 nucleotides read TGTGCCAGCAGTTACGGGGCCCAGGGAGCTTTCTTT.

The gene calls are TRBV3-1 (or the pseudogene TRBV3-2) and TRBJ2-5; a possible D gene is TRBD1 (6 bases). The CDR3 spans 14 residues. The germline V gene has CDR1 LGHDT and CDR2 YNNKEL (reference sequence). V lost 3 bases and J 0 bases, leaving 8 bases between the germline ends. The CDR3, as DNA: TGTGCCAGCAGCCAGAGGGGGTACCAAGAGACCCAGTACTTC. This encodes CASSQRGYQETQYF.

The chain carries TRBV20-1 and TRBJ2-1, with 7 bases aligning to TRBD2. Looked up from germline, CDR1 is DFQATT and CDR2 is SNEGSKA (reference sequence). The CDR3 covers 15 residues. J lost 5 bases, V lost 3 bases, and 10 bases had no gene match. The DNA of the CDR3 is TGCAGTGCTAGTATTGGGGGAGGGAACGACAATGAGCAGTTCTTC. Protein: CSASIGGGNDNEQFF.

This clone was seen a handful of times. This chain joins TRBV5-1 and TRBJ1-4, with D maybe TRBD1 (5 bases). Germline CDR1 SGHRS, CDR2 YFSETQ. The germline V and J ends were trimmed by 2 bases and 5 bases, with 10 bases remaining between them. The CDR3 is 14 amino acids. CDR3 sequence: CASSFQGYNEKLFF. The CDR3 coding sequence is TGCGCCAGCAGCTTCCAGGGATACAATGAAAAACTGTTTTTT.

The chain recombines TRBV27 with TRBJ2-1; 12 bases align to TRBD2. The CDR3 length is 14 residues. The V gene's germline CDR1 is MNHEY and CDR2 SMNVEV (reference sequence). After removal of 6 bases from V and 9 bases from J, the junction contained 6 bases not matched to a gene. The DNA for the CDR3 is TGTGCCAGCAGATTTACTAGCGGGAGGACTGAGCAGTTCTTC. This codes for CASRFTSGRTEQFF.

V usage is TRBV5-1 and J usage is TRBJ1-4, with 9 bases matching TRBD1. This CDR3 region has 14 residues. CDR1 is SGHRS and CDR2 is YFSETQ in the germline V gene. The V gene end was trimmed by 4 bases and the J gene end by 5 bases; junction bases not matched to a gene: 3. The CDR3 nucleotides read TGCGCCAGCAGCCTAGGGACAGGGAATGAAAAACTGTTTTTT. Translating gives CASSLGTGNEKLFF.

V gene TRBV24-1 combines with J gene TRBJ2-5; D perhaps matches TRBD1 (6 bases). Trimming stripped 3 bases from V and 1 base from J, with 11 bases between. Germline values: CDR1 KGHDR, CDR2 SFDVKD. The CDR3 is made up of 15 amino acids. CDR3 DNA: TGTGCCACCAGTGATGCCAGACAGGTCCAAGAGACCCAGTACTTC. The encoded protein is CATSDARQVQETQYF.

CDR3 protein: CASSLAAGVTGELFF. CDR3 coding DNA: TGCGCCAGCAGCTTGGCGGCAGGTGTTACCGGGGAGCTGTTTTTT. The chain joins TRBV5-1 to TRBJ2-2, with D unresolved. Germline values: CDR1 SGHRS, CDR2 YFSETQ. V lost 0 bases and J 5 bases, leaving 11 bases between the germline ends. There are 15 residues in the CDR3.

V is TRBV2 and J is TRBJ1-2, with 8 bases lining up with TRBD1. The CDR3 runs 12 residues. Trimming at V came to 3 bases and at J to 7 bases, leaving 1 base not matched to a gene. Per germline, CDR1 SNHLY and CDR2 FYNNEI. The CDR3 here is CASSDRGLGYTF. CDR3 DNA sequence: TGTGCCAGCAGTGACAGGGGGCTTGGCTACACCTTC.

This clone was counted between two and nine times. V is TRBV4-1 and J is TRBJ1-4; D is possibly TRBD1 (5 bases). Trimming stripped 4 bases from V and 8 bases from J, with 11 bases between. Germline assignment: CDR1 MGHRA and CDR2 YSYEKL. The CDR3 is made up of 13 amino acids. As DNA, the CDR3 is TGCGCCAGCAGCCGCACAGGAGTGGAAAAACTGTTTTTT. It specifies CASSRTGVEKLFF.